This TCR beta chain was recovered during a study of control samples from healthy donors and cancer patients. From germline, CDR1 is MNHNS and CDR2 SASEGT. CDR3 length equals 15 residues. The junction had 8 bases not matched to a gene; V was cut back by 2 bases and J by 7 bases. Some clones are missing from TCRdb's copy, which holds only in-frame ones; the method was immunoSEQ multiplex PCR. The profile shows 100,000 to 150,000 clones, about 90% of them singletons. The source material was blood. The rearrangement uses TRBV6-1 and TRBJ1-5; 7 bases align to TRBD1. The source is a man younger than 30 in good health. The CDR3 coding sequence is TGTGCCAGCAGTGAATTGGCAGGGGGGTGGCAGCCCCAGCATTTT. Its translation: CASSELAGGWQPQHF.